The rows below give T cell receptor beta chains drawn from one sample of a study of cytomegalovirus exposure and HLA in healthy donors. Profiled with immunoSEQ multiplex PCR; TCRdb holds only in-frame clones, not every one. Among 150,000 to 200,000 clones listed, roughly four fifths were seen once. The specimen sequenced was PBMCs. The receptors stem from a middle-aged man in good health and CMV-seronegative. Both conserved end residues are part of each CDR3. Each record gives: CDR3 protein, CDR3 DNA, V gene, D gene, J gene, clone size, CDR3 length. A D gene is named only where the DNA matches it firmly. The size field is filled for only some rows; it gives once, few, many or a size class.

CDR3 protein: CASSPGTSRYNEQFF
CDR3 DNA: TGTGCCAGCAGCCCCGGGACTTCAAGATACAATGAGCAGTTCTTC
V gene: TRBV7-3
D gene: .
J gene: TRBJ2-1
clone size: .
CDR3 length: 15

CDR3 protein: CASSLAAGGFMNTEAFF
CDR3 DNA: TGCGCCAGCAGCTTGGCGGCAGGGGGCTTCATGAACACTGAAGCTTTCTTT
V gene: TRBV5-1
D gene: TRBD1
J gene: TRBJ1-1
clone size: few
CDR3 length: 17

CDR3 protein: CACRVGNNNSPLHF
CDR3 DNA: TGCGCCTGCCGGGTGGGTAACAATAATTCACCCCTCCACTTT
V gene: TRBV11-2
D gene: .
J gene: TRBJ1-6
clone size: .
CDR3 length: 14

CDR3 protein: CASSLSGGVNTQYF
CDR3 DNA: TGTGCCAGCAGCTTAAGCGGGGGAGTCAATACGCAGTATTTT
V gene: TRBV7-2
D gene: TRBD2
J gene: TRBJ2-3
clone size: .
CDR3 length: 14

CDR3 protein: CASSEGAGGNEQFF
CDR3 DNA: TGTGCCAGCAGTGAAGGTGCGGGAGGCAATGAGCAGTTCTTC
V gene: TRBV6-1
D gene: TRBD2
J gene: TRBJ2-1
clone size: .
CDR3 length: 14

CDR3 protein: CSGDRVSTDTQYF
CDR3 DNA: TGCAGCGGCGACAGAGTGAGCACAGATACGCAGTATTTT
V gene: TRBV29-1
D gene: .
J gene: TRBJ2-3
clone size: few
CDR3 length: 13

CDR3 protein: CASSFRRGAGGGETQYF
CDR3 DNA: TGTGCCAGCAGCTTCCGGCGGGGCGCGGGAGGAGGAGAGACCCAGTACTTC
V gene: TRBV5-8
D gene: TRBD2
J gene: TRBJ2-5
clone size: .
CDR3 length: 17

CDR3 protein: CSVIFPPANTGELFF
CDR3 DNA: TGCAGCGTTATTTTCCCACCGGCGAACACCGGGGAGCTGTTTTTT
V gene: TRBV29-1
D gene: .
J gene: TRBJ2-2
clone size: few
CDR3 length: 15

CDR3 protein: CASSWGRGANEKLFF
CDR3 DNA: TGCGCCAGCAGCTGGGGTAGGGGTGCTAACGAAAAACTGTTTTTT
V gene: TRBV5-1
D gene: .
J gene: TRBJ1-4
clone size: .
CDR3 length: 15

CDR3 protein: CASSPHLNTGELFF
CDR3 DNA: TGTGCCAGTAGCCCACATTTGAACACCGGGGAGCTGTTTTTT
V gene: TRBV19
D gene: .
J gene: TRBJ2-2
clone size: few
CDR3 length: 14

CDR3 protein: CASSLSSGRITGELFF
CDR3 DNA: TGTGCCAGCAGCCTATCTAGCGGGAGGATCACCGGGGAGCTGTTTTTT
V gene: TRBV4-2
D gene: TRBD2
J gene: TRBJ2-2
clone size: .
CDR3 length: 16

CDR3 protein: CASSLETGVRYGYTF
CDR3 DNA: TGTGCCAGCAGTTTAGAAACAGGGGTTAGGTATGGCTACACCTTC
V gene: TRBV28
D gene: TRBD1
J gene: TRBJ1-2
clone size: .
CDR3 length: 15

CDR3 protein: CASSYLADTEAFF
CDR3 DNA: TGTGCCAGCAGTTACTTGGCGGACACTGAAGCTTTCTTT
V gene: TRBV6-5
D gene: .
J gene: TRBJ1-1
clone size: .
CDR3 length: 13

CDR3 protein: CASSPGGLSNEKLFF
CDR3 DNA: TGTGCCAGCTCACCAGGGGGCCTCAGTAATGAAAAACTGTTTTTT
V gene: TRBV18
D gene: .
J gene: TRBJ1-4
clone size: .
CDR3 length: 15

CDR3 protein: CASSQDRGGRSSYEQYF
CDR3 DNA: TGCGCCAGCAGCCAAGATAGGGGGGGTAGGAGCTCCTACGAGCAGTACTTC
V gene: TRBV4-3
D gene: .
J gene: TRBJ2-7
clone size: .
CDR3 length: 17

CDR3 protein: CASSQSYRAQPQHF
CDR3 DNA: TGCGCCAGCAGCCAAAGTTACAGGGCACAGCCCCAGCATTTT
V gene: TRBV4-1
D gene: .
J gene: TRBJ1-5
clone size: .
CDR3 length: 14

CDR3 protein: CASSSAGSGNTGELFF
CDR3 DNA: TGTGCCAGCAGCTCTGCAGGGTCAGGGAACACCGGGGAGCTGTTTTTT
V gene: TRBV5-4
D gene: .
J gene: TRBJ2-2
clone size: .
CDR3 length: 16

CDR3 protein: CSVVRGAPGEAFF
CDR3 DNA: TGCAGCGTTGTGCGGGGGGCGCCGGGTGAAGCTTTCTTT
V gene: TRBV29-1
D gene: .
J gene: TRBJ1-1
clone size: .
CDR3 length: 13

CDR3 protein: CASSLGAGAVSYEQYF
CDR3 DNA: TGCGCCAGCAGCTTGGGTGCGGGAGCGGTATCCTACGAGCAGTACTTC
V gene: TRBV5-1
D gene: TRBD2
J gene: TRBJ2-7
clone size: once
CDR3 length: 16

CDR3 protein: CASSPPSREIEAFF
CDR3 DNA: TGTGCCAGCTCACCACCGAGCAGGGAAATTGAAGCTTTCTTT
V gene: TRBV18
D gene: .
J gene: TRBJ1-1
clone size: .
CDR3 length: 14

CDR3 protein: CASSVAGRGPYNEQFF
CDR3 DNA: TGTGCCAGCAGCGTAGCGGGCAGGGGGCCCTACAATGAGCAGTTCTTC
V gene: TRBV9
D gene: TRBD1
J gene: TRBJ2-1
clone size: many
CDR3 length: 16

CDR3 protein: CASSLGAGGFSGANVLTF
CDR3 DNA: TGTGCCAGCAGTTTAGGGGCAGGGGGCTTTTCTGGGGCCAACGTCCTGACTTTC
V gene: TRBV27
D gene: TRBD1
J gene: TRBJ2-6
clone size: .
CDR3 length: 18

CDR3 protein: CASSLEVQSYEQYF
CDR3 DNA: TGTGCCAGCAGCTTAGAGGTACAGTCCTACGAGCAGTACTTC
V gene: TRBV7-2
D gene: .
J gene: TRBJ2-7
clone size: .
CDR3 length: 14

CDR3 protein: CASSVQGYGYTF
CDR3 DNA: TGTGCCAGCAGCGTACAGGGGTATGGCTACACCTTC
V gene: TRBV9
D gene: .
J gene: TRBJ1-2
clone size: .
CDR3 length: 12

CDR3 protein: CASRRYSDYSNQPQHF
CDR3 DNA: TGTGCCAGTAGACGTTATAGCGATTATAGCAATCAGCCCCAGCATTTT
V gene: TRBV19
D gene: .
J gene: TRBJ1-5
clone size: .
CDR3 length: 16

CDR3 protein: CASTRWNTEAFF
CDR3 DNA: TGTGCCAGCACTAGGTGGAACACTGAAGCTTTCTTT
V gene: TRBV5-8
D gene: .
J gene: TRBJ1-1
clone size: .
CDR3 length: 12

CDR3 protein: CASSYSTGYEQYF
CDR3 DNA: TGTGCCAGCAGTTACTCGACAGGCTACGAGCAGTACTTC
V gene: TRBV6-5
D gene: .
J gene: TRBJ2-7
clone size: few
CDR3 length: 13